The next 26 T cell receptor beta chains were all read from a single sample in a study of T cell repertoires in aging, cancer and after chemotherapy (dated by TCRdb to about 2019). Genomic DNA extracted from peripheral blood, rather than sorted cells or RNA, was used as the source for amplification of TCR beta rearrangements. Sequencing used an Illumina MiSeq. Using a mixed TRB-A/B primer pool, multiplex touch-down PCR amplified rearranged TRB sequences covering the V, D and J segments. TCRdb itself trimmed the public reads at Q25 with fastp, ran MiXCR and retained productive beta chains. Entries that share a CDR3 protein sequence are merged under the most common genes and DNA. The sample includes about 13,000 distinct CDR3 sequences, with about 26% observed a single time. Roughly half of the sample is taken by the ten largest. Sequencing used blood. The receptors shown here come from a human donor in good health.

This clonotype turned up a few times. The chain combines TRBV20-1 with TRBJ1-5; no firm D call. Germline CDR1 and CDR2: DFQATT and SNEGSKA (reference sequence). V lost 5 bases and J 0 bases, leaving 26 bases between the germline ends. This CDR3 spans 19 amino acids. The CDR3: CSALNGDWWAEYSNQPQHF. The CDR3 region has the DNA TGCAGTGCTTTAAACGGCGACTGGTGGGCGGAATATAGCAATCAGCCCCAGCATTTT.

The chain joins TRBV12-3 or TRBV12-4 to TRBJ1-1, with 7 bases lining up with TRBD1. Germline trimming cut 3 bases from V and 5 bases from J; bases unmatched to any gene: 3. CDR3 length: 13 amino acids. The CDR3 DNA follows: TGTGCCAGCAGTTTCAGGGGGGGAACTGAAGCTTTCTTT. Its protein product is CASSFRGGTEAFF.

V gene TRBV11-2 combines with J gene TRBJ2-2; tentative D call: TRBD1 (6 bases). Germline values: CDR1 SGHAT, CDR2 FQNNGV. V was shortened by 0 bases and J by 4 bases, with 6 bases between the two germline ends. The CDR3 sequence is 14 residues long. CDR3 coding DNA: TGTGCCAGCAGCTTAGACAGGGGCACCGGGGAGCTGTTTTTT. This encodes CASSLDRGTGELFF.

DNA for the CDR3: TGTGCCAGCAGCTTAGGTGGCCGGGACACAGATACGCAGTATTTT. Encoded protein: CASSLGGRDTDTQYF. This sequence joins TRBV11-3 and TRBJ2-3, with a weak D call TRBD2 (5 bases). The CDR3 is made up of 15 amino acids. Germline CDR1 reads SGHNT; CDR2 reads YENEEA. V was shortened by 1 base and J by 2 bases, with 10 bases between the two germline ends. Full variable domain (remainder filled in from reference TRBV11-3 and TRBJ2-3): EAGVVQSPRYKIIEKKQPVAFWCNPISGHNTLYWYLQNLGQGPELLIRYENEEAVDDSQLPKDRFSAERLKGVDSTLKIQPAELGDSAVYLCASSLGGRDTDTQYFGPGTRLTVL.

This clonotype was detected many times. The chain combines TRBV19 with TRBJ1-2, with 7 bases that match TRBD1. This CDR3 has 13 amino acids. Trimming removed 4 bases from V and 6 bases from J; junction bases left unmatched: 5. Germline V gene lookup returns CDR1 LNHDA and CDR2 SQIVND (reference sequence). The chain's CDR3 is CASSTSTGNGYTF. The CDR3 DNA is TGTGCCAGTAGTACCTCGACAGGGAATGGCTACACCTTC.

The chain joins TRBV19 to TRBJ1-3; D perhaps matches TRBD1 (6 bases). The CDR3 runs to 15 residues. V was shortened by 7 bases and J by 3 bases, with 16 bases between the two germline ends. The germline gives CDR1 LNHDA, CDR2 SQIVND (reference sequence). CDR3 in DNA: TGTGCCAGTACGAACGGGGGGCATCGTGGAAACACCATATATTTT. It translates to CASTNGGHRGNTIYF.

The chain couples TRBV28 to TRBJ1-1; 9 nucleotides agree with TRBD1. Germline V gene data show CDR1 as MDHEN and CDR2 as SYDVKM. V gave up 6 bases and J gave up 1 base; unmatched junction bases: 3. The CDR3 runs to 14 residues. CDR3 sequence (DNA): TGTGCCAGCAGAACAGGGGGCCCGAACACTGAAGCTTTCTTT. This encodes CASRTGGPNTEAFF.

The chain recombines TRBV6-2 or TRBV6-3 with TRBJ1-5; weak D call: TRBD1 (5 bases). Germline CDR1 and CDR2: MNHEY and SVGEGT. The CDR3 extends over 16 amino acids. The V end lost 4 bases, the J end lost 0 bases, and 13 bases lay between the germline ends. The CDR3 is CASSLNRPYSNQPQHF. The DNA of the CDR3 is TGTGCCAGCAGTTTAAACAGGCCATATAGCAATCAGCCCCAGCATTTT.

This clonotype has more than one count but fewer than ten. This rearrangement joins TRBV7-9 to TRBJ2-5, with 7 bases lining up with TRBD2. V shed 7 bases, J shed 4 bases, and the junction held 9 bases outside the gene matches. This CDR3 is built from 14 residues. Germline CDR1 is SEHNR and CDR2 is FQNEAQ (reference sequence). This CDR3 is CASTPAWEGETQYF. In DNA, the CDR3 is TGTGCCAGCACCCCAGCCTGGGAGGGAGAGACCCAGTACTTC.

In its sample, this clonotype was seen a few times. The chain is built from TRBV28 and TRBJ2-3, with TRBD2 matching over 11 bases. The CDR3 covers 18 residues. Germline V gene sequence: CDR1 MDHEN, CDR2 SYDVKM. Trimming at V came to 6 bases and at J to 2 bases, leaving 13 bases not matched to a gene. The CDR3 here is CASSSYARLAGHTDTQYF. The CDR3 region has the DNA TGTGCCAGCAGCTCTTATGCCCGACTAGCGGGGCACACAGATACGCAGTATTTT. Variable domain in full (rest from reference TRBV28 and TRBJ2-3): DVKVTQSSRYLVKRTGEKVFLECVQDMDHENMFWYRQDPGLGLRLIYFSYDVKMKEKGDIPEGYSVSREKKERFSLILESASTNQTSMYLCASSSYARLAGHTDTQYFGPGTRLTVL.

The rearrangement uses TRBV6-5 and TRBJ2-3; possibly TRBD1 for D (5 bases). V gave up 0 bases and J gave up 4 bases, with 8 bases separating them. The CDR3 consists of 14 residues. Germline V CDR1 and CDR2: MNHEY, SVGAGI. The CDR3 reads CASSYSKGADTQYF. The CDR3 DNA is TGTGCCAGCAGTTACTCGAAAGGGGCAGATACGCAGTATTTT.

This clonotype was seen repeatedly, ten times or more. J is TRBJ2-1 and V is TRBV20-1; D tentatively reads TRBD1 or TRBD2 (6 bases each). Germline CDR1 reads DFQATT; CDR2 reads SNEGSKA (reference sequence). The length of the CDR3 is 15 residues. The V end was cut by 2 bases, the J end by 8 bases, with 19 bases between. CDR3 loop: CSARRLLLRGDEQFF. Here the CDR3 DNA reads TGCAGTGCTAGACGCCTTCTACTTAGGGGGGATGAGCAGTTCTTC.

This clonotype came up a few times. The chain links TRBV12-3 or TRBV12-4 to TRBJ2-2, with 12 nucleotides matching TRBD2. CDR3 length: 16 residues. V trimming: 6 bases; J trimming: 3 bases; junction bases outside the gene matches: 5. CDR3 bases: TGTGCCAGCAGCCCTAGCGGGGGGGCCCACACCGGGGAGCTGTTTTTT. Translating it yields CASSPSGGAHTGELFF.

J is TRBJ2-2 and V is TRBV4-2; no firm D call. Germline CDR1 LGHNA, CDR2 YNFKEQ. The CDR3 has 12 amino acids. Trimming took off 4 bases at V and 3 bases at J, with 3 bases between the two ends. The CDR3 DNA sequence: TGTGCCAGCAGCCTCCACACCGGGGAGCTGTTTTTT. Its protein product is CASSLHTGELFF.

The chain is built from TRBV6-1 and TRBJ1-3; a weak D match, TRBD1 (6 bases). The V and J ends lost 2 bases and 0 bases respectively, with 11 bases between them. From germline, CDR1 is MNHNS and CDR2 SASEGT. There are 16 residues in the CDR3. The CDR3 bases are TGTGCCAGCAGTGAAAGTCAGGGGTTCTCTGGAAACACCATATATTTT. Its translation is CASSESQGFSGNTIYF.

This clonotype was recorded a few times. The chain is built from TRBV25-1 and TRBJ1-2, with D uncertain. Trimming pared 6 bases from V and 8 bases from J, leaving 19 bases between. CDR3 length equals 14 residues. Germline V gives CDR1 MGHDK, CDR2 SYGVNS. The DNA for the CDR3 is TGTGCCAGCAGCTTGGACGGCAAAACTCGGGGCTACACCTTC. Amino acid sequence: CASSLDGKTRGYTF.

This clonotype was recorded only once. It may be a read error: a sequence one base away is much more abundant. The CDR3 nucleotides read TGCAGCGTTGCCTCACAGGGGGGTCCGTACAATGAGCAGTTCTTC. Residues: CSVASQGGPYNEQFF. V is TRBV29-1 and J is TRBJ2-1, with 8 bases fitting TRBD1. The length of the CDR3 is 15 residues. Germline V lookup: CDR1 SQVTM, CDR2 ANQGSEA. Trimming took 4 bases from V and 4 from J; bases not matched to a gene: 9.

Comments on this clonotype: At one end the junction does not follow the germline gene, possibly because of a read error. V and J are TRBV7-9 and TRBJ2-1; 10 positions agree with TRBD1. The CDR3 totals 14 residues. CDR1 and CDR2 (germline): SEHNR, FQNEAQ (reference sequence). The CDR3 region is CASSRQGAINEQFF. The CDR3 nucleotides read TGTGCCAGCAGCAGACAGGGGGCGATCAATGAGCAGTTCTTT.

The chain employs TRBV10-1 and TRBJ2-7, with D possibly TRBD1 on 6 matching bases. CDR3 length: 14 amino acids. Germline-derived CDR1 and CDR2 are WNHNN and SYGVQD (reference sequence). Between the trimmed V and J ends, which lost 2 bases and 2 bases, there was a span of 10 bases. The CDR3 bases are TGCGCCAGCAGTGAGGGACAGATGGCCTACGAGCAGTACTTC. Amino acid sequence: CASSEGQMAYEQYF.

About this clonotype itself: A read error may account for a junction end that differs from germline. The chain carries TRBV4-1 and TRBJ2-7; 9 bases are shared with TRBD2. The closer fit of TRBJ2-5 to the DNA end suggests the J call may be wrong. The germline gives CDR1 MGHRA, CDR2 YSYEKL. CDR3 length equals 16 residues. The CDR3 is CASSPRGGGAVETQYF. In DNA form, the CDR3 reads TGTGCCAGCAGCCCGCGGGGCGGGGGGGCCGTTGAGACCCAGTACTTC.

A few counts support this clonotype. This sequence joins TRBV4-3 and TRBJ2-7; TRBD1 matches 7 bases. The J segment lost 4 bases and the V segment lost 0 bases, leaving 6 bases of the junction unmatched. The CDR3 runs to 15 residues. Germline CDR1 LGHNA, CDR2 YSLEER. CDR3 sequence reads: CASSQDWGQFYEQYF. In DNA form, the CDR3 reads TGCGCCAGCAGCCAAGATTGGGGACAGTTTTACGAGCAGTACTTC.

The V call is TRBV28, the J call TRBJ1-5, with 10 nucleotides matching TRBD1. The CDR3 length is 19 residues. The J segment lost 0 bases and the V segment lost 3 bases, leaving 11 bases of the junction unmatched. Looked up from germline, CDR1 is MDHEN and CDR2 is SYDVKM. The CDR3 DNA is TGTGCCAGCAGTTTTCCCCGGGACAGGGGAACGTATAGCAATCAGCCCCAGCATTTT. Its protein is CASSFPRDRGTYSNQPQHF.

This clonotype has ten or more counts. V gene TRBV7-2 combines with J gene TRBJ1-2; D is unresolved. There are 14 residues in the CDR3. Looked up from germline, CDR1 is SGHTA and CDR2 is FQGNSA. Deletions cut 3 bases from V and 7 bases from J, with 15 bases between. CDR3 region: CASSLDRRTGGYTF. CDR3 coding DNA: TGTGCCAGCAGCTTGGACCGACGTACGGGTGGCTACACCTTC.

This chain uses TRBV18 with TRBJ2-7, with D maybe TRBD2 (5 bases). V dropped 3 bases and J dropped 2 bases, with 8 bases sitting between them. The CDR3 sequence is 13 residues long. Germline assignment: CDR1 KGHSH and CDR2 LQKENI. The CDR3 reads CASSPDGAYEQYF. As DNA, the CDR3 is TGTGCCAGCTCACCGGACGGGGCCTACGAGCAGTACTTC.

This clonotype was seen only a few times. Written as DNA, the CDR3 is TGTGCCAGCAGCTCAGCCGCTTTGGGACGGACTTTCTCTGGGGCCAACGTCCTGACTTTC. It is translated as CASSSAALGRTFSGANVLTF. This sequence joins TRBV7-9 and TRBJ2-6; D could derive from TRBD1 or TRBD2 (5 bases each). The V gene's germline CDR1 is SEHNR and CDR2 FQNEAQ (reference sequence). There are 20 residues in the CDR3. Deletions cut 4 bases from V and 0 bases from J, with 22 bases between.

V usage is TRBV28 and J usage is TRBJ2-7; the D is unclear. From germline, CDR1 is MDHEN and CDR2 SYDVKM. The V end lost 3 bases, the J end lost 4 bases, and 7 bases lay between the germline ends. CDR3 length: 12 residues. In DNA, the CDR3 is TGTGCCAGCAGTTTGCCAGCTTACGAGCAGTACTTC. Its protein is CASSLPAYEQYF.